This TCR beta chain was recorded in a study of CD8+CD57+ T cells in acquired aplastic anemia. At the level of the study: Sorted CD4+ and CD8+ cell DNA averaged roughly 3.2 ug.

CDR1 SGHRS and CDR2 YFSETQ come from the germline V gene. The length of the CDR3 is 15 residues. Trimming stripped 1 base from V and 1 base from J, with 9 bases between. Genomic DNA provided the template from which TCR beta VDJ and CDR3 profiles were obtained. TCRdb used MiXCR to reprocess the reads, holding one entry per CDR3 protein. The table has fewer than 200,000 distinct CDR3 sequences, roughly two thirds seen once. The sample holds a few counts of this clonotype. The antigen is undetermined. Study observations and caveats: Patients and controls shared about 30 CD8+ CDR3 sequences, which appeared highly expressed in patients and within their immunodominant clones.

Patients selected for sequencing had displayed CD8+CD57+ cell expansion by flow cytometry. The patients, all of them, had severe acquired aplastic anemia. The blood sampling took place in patients who had so far received no therapy. This chain joins TRBV5-1 and TRBJ2-1; the D gene is possibly TRBD2 (6 bases). This clonotype was obtained from a human donor with aplastic anemia. The sequenced sample consisted of sorted CD4+, CD8+, or CD8+CD57+ T cells (not recorded which) from PBMCs. CDR3: CASSLSGLSYNEQFF. The DNA for the CDR3 is TGCGCCAGCAGCTTGAGCGGGTTATCCTACAATGAGCAGTTCTTC.